This T cell receptor beta chain was identified in a study of T cell responses to AZD1222 COVID-19 vaccine (dated by TCRdb to about 2021). Broadly, across the study: TCR sequencing covered 230 to 250 trial participants: 207 given two doses of AZD1222 and 26 given two doses of MenACWY control vaccine. Enrollment into the trials was organized by age into subgroups of 18-55, 56-69 and 70-plus years, and those subgroups contained roughly 150, 30 and 60 TCR-sequenced participants, respectively. The full study reports these points: Most participants were white British and females outnumbered males, and the authors suggested that clonal diversity may have been underestimated. Nearly half of unique spike-specific TCRs reportedly recognized epitopes outside regions mutated in the B.1.351 and B.1.1.7 variants. Conclusions about previously exposed vaccinees are limited because only five to seven AZD1222 recipients were SARS-CoV-2 seropositive at baseline. Vaccine-associated CD4 TCRs spanned the whole spike protein, with dominant responses in regions 160-218 and 743-854. Because no day 14 peak-response samples were available, the repertoires could be characterized only after the peak T cell response. After two AZD1222 doses, both the breadth and the depth of spike-specific TCRs were significantly higher than at day 0 and than in MenACWY recipients. In the small 56-69-year group, the increase in depth fell short of significance, most likely because of low power.

The CDR3 regions of human TCRbeta chains were subjected to immunosequencing. On the study's bioinformatics: TCRs in the repertoires were compared against a reference library of SARS-CoV-2-specific TCRs that had been generated with the MIRA antigen-specificity platform. Breadth was defined as the fraction of unique TCRs that were SARS-CoV-2-associated, and depth was defined as the fraction of total T cells that were SARS-CoV-2-associated. Each spike-specific TCR was assigned to its reactive spike region and to a CD4 or CD8 class using the MIRA data. Log10-transformed breadth and depth values were compared by one-way ANOVA with Sidak's multiple comparisons tests. TCRdb limited this immuneACCESS table to in-frame rearrangements with V and J called. A share of clones is missing; checked studies link under half to unresolved V genes, and the rest is unexplained. V and J calls and clone size are copied from that table; D and trimming were computed from the DNA. Within this sample are 200,000 to 250,000 clones, with roughly 94% of them counted one time only. Clones ranked in the top ten supply around 1.7% of the sample.

Interpreted using the paper, the time point label stands for: about 28 days (+/-7) after the second vaccine dose. Sample treatment or condition, as interpreted from the label and publication: meningococcal conjugate vaccine given as trial control. The vaccinee samples were drawn from two UK trials, COV001 and COV002, one of which was a single-blind randomized controlled phase 2/3 trial testing AZD1222 (ChAdOx1 nCoV-19) in healthy adults. For TCRbeta chain sequencing, PBMC samples from trial participants were taken at day 0 and at day 28 after the second dose. As to this clone: Its antigen is still unknown. No much larger clonotype is one base removed from it; base qualities were not supplied.

Ends trimmed: V by 6 bases, J by 5 bases; bases unmatched to a gene: 12. According to the germline V gene, CDR1 reads MGHDK and CDR2 reads SYGVNS. The CDR3, from cysteine to phenylalanine, totals 17 residues. The DNA shown is the 51-base CDR3, in frame from base 1. The rearranged segments are TRBV25-1 and TRBJ2-7; the central 14 bases match TRBD2. The origin of this receptor is an adult who received the MenACWY meningococcal vaccine as a control. Sequencing used peripheral blood, obtained 28 days after the second dose of the MenACWY control vaccine. The CDR3 amino acid sequence is: CASSSGLAGGAPHEQYF. In nucleotide form, the sequence is TGTGCCAGCAGCTCAGGACTAGCGGGAGGTGCCCCCCACGAGCAGTACTTC.